These 26 T cell receptor beta chains came from one sample sequenced in a study of blood T cell repertoires in COVID-19. Libraries were prepared by immunoSEQ multiplex PCR; TCRdb keeps only in-frame clonotypes and omits some of them. The sample has around 130,000 clones; 84% are singletons. Sequencing was done on a sample of peripheral blood. Source of these receptors: a woman of 80 years or more with acute or convalescent COVID-19.

The V call is TRBV19, the J call TRBJ2-5; D is perhaps TRBD1 (5 bases). The V and J ends lost 5 bases and 1 base respectively, with 11 bases between them. CDR1 LNHDA and CDR2 SQIVND come from the germline V gene (reference sequence). The CDR3 loop spans 14 amino acids. CDR3 amino acids: CASSSTGPQETQYF. CDR3 coding DNA: TGTGCCAGTAGTTCAACAGGTCCCCAAGAGACCCAGTACTTC.

The chain combines TRBV5-1 with TRBJ2-3; 8 nucleotides line up with TRBD2. The CDR3 contains 14 residues. The V and J ends lost 5 bases and 4 bases, in that order; junction bases with no gene match: 6. Germline loops: CDR1 SGHRS, CDR2 YFSETQ. CDR3 nucleotide sequence: TGCGCCAGCAGGAGCGGGAGTGATGCAGATACGCAGTATTTT. Translation: CASRSGSDADTQYF.

This rearrangement joins TRBV6-6 to TRBJ1-5, with D unclear. The CDR3 contains 13 residues. The V end lost 0 bases, the J end lost 5 bases, and 5 bases lay between the germline ends. Germline V lookup: CDR1 MNHNY, CDR2 SVGAGI (reference sequence). In nucleotides, the CDR3 is TGTGCCAGCAGTTACTCGAGGGATCAGCCCCAGCATTTT. This codes for CASSYSRDQPQHF.

The rearrangement joins TRBV5-6 to TRBJ2-1, with 9 bases lining up with TRBD2. The CDR3 totals 17 residues. J gave up 8 bases and V 3 bases, and 15 bases lay outside the gene matches. The V gene's germline CDR1 is SGHDT and CDR2 YYEEEE. CDR3 protein: CASSWEGTSGRGYEQFF. CDR3 coding DNA: TGTGCCAGCAGCTGGGAGGGTACTAGCGGGCGTGGGTATGAGCAGTTCTTC.

The chain combines TRBV14 with TRBJ2-7; perhaps TRBD2 as D (5 bases). The V and J ends lost 5 bases and 7 bases respectively, with 18 bases between them. CDR1 and CDR2 from the germline V gene are SGHDN and FVKESK. This CDR3 has 14 amino acids. CDR3 sequence reads: CASSYQRLREEQYF. CDR3 nucleotides: TGTGCCAGCAGCTATCAGAGACTACGTGAAGAGCAGTACTTC.

This clone showed up just once. The rearrangement links TRBV4-3 to TRBJ2-3, with a possible D match to TRBD2 (6 bases). CDR1 is LGHNA and CDR2 is YSLEER in the germline V gene. This CDR3 contains 13 residues. V lost 1 base to trimming and J lost 5 bases, with 7 bases between them. CDR3 sequence: CASSQVGGDTQYF. CDR3 bases: TGCGCCAGCAGCCAAGTGGGGGGAGATACGCAGTATTTT.

The chain uses TRBV4-1 and TRBJ2-7, with D maybe TRBD2 (7 bases). The CDR3 covers 20 residues. The germline V gene encodes CDR1 MGHRA and CDR2 YSYEKL. V lost 0 bases, J lost 7 bases, and 31 bases lay in between. The CDR3 here is CASSQDRRGQGGTLIIEQYF. The CDR3, as DNA: TGCGCCAGCAGCCAAGATAGGCGGGGGCAGGGCGGGACCTTAATAATAGAGCAGTACTTC.

V and J are TRBV11-3 and TRBJ2-4, with 8 nucleotides matching TRBD2. V dropped 4 bases and J dropped 9; count of bases not matched to a gene: 8. The germline gives CDR1 SGHNT, CDR2 YENEEA. This CDR3 contains 14 residues. Written as DNA, the CDR3 is TGTGCCAGCAGCTCGGGAGGGGGGGCAGGCATTCAGTACTTC. Translated: CASSSGGGAGIQYF.

The chain joins TRBV27 to TRBJ2-7, with D perhaps matching TRBD2 (7 bases). The germline CDR1 and CDR2 sequences are MNHEY and SMNVEV (reference sequence). CDR3 length: 14 residues. Trimming cost V 4 bases and J 7 bases, with 17 bases left between them. In DNA, the CDR3 is TGTGCCAGCAGTTGGGGAGGGGGAACGGGAGAGCAGTACTTC. Its protein product is CASSWGGGTGEQYF.

The chain couples TRBV30 to TRBJ1-6; 12 nucleotides line up with TRBD1. The CDR3 sequence is 14 residues long. Germline-derived CDR1 and CDR2 are GTSNPN and SVGIG (reference sequence). The ends lost 7 bases at V and 15 bases at J; junction bases unmatched: 13. In DNA, the CDR3 is TGTGCCTCAGATTCCGGGACAGGGGGCCTAGACCTCCACTTT. As protein: CASDSGTGGLDLHF.

J is TRBJ2-1 and V is TRBV7-2; 9 nucleotides align to TRBD2. Per germline, CDR1 SGHTA and CDR2 FQGNSA. The CDR3 loop spans 15 amino acids. V lost 4 bases, J lost 2 bases, and 3 bases stayed unmatched. The CDR3 coding sequence is TGTGCCAGCAGCTACCAGCGGGGGGCCTACAATGAGCAGTTCTTC. It is translated as CASSYQRGAYNEQFF. The entire variable domain, with the rest obtained from reference TRBV7-2 and TRBJ2-1, is as follows: GAGVSQSPSNKVTEKGKDVELRCDPISGHTALYWYRQSLGQGLEFLIYFQGNSAPDKSGLPSDRFSAERTGGSVSTLTIQRTQQEDSAVYLCASSYQRGAYNEQFFGPGTRLTVL.

This chain links TRBV2 with TRBJ1-2; TRBD1 might be the D (5 bases). Looked up from germline, CDR1 is SNHLY and CDR2 is FYNNEI. The V and J ends lost 2 bases and 5 bases respectively, with 9 bases between them. This CDR3 has 13 amino acids. The CDR3 here is CASSEQGGYGYTF. The CDR3 DNA is TGTGCCAGCAGTGAACAGGGAGGGTATGGCTACACCTTC.

V is TRBV19 and J is TRBJ1-2; 8 bases fit TRBD1. This CDR3 contains 17 residues. The ends lost 1 base at V and 3 bases at J; junction bases unmatched: 10. Per the germline V gene, CDR1 is LNHDA and CDR2 is SQIVND (reference sequence). The CDR3 spells CASSIAGTGRLYYGYTF. Written as DNA, the CDR3 is TGTGCCAGTAGTATAGCCGGGACAGGAAGGCTCTACTATGGCTACACCTTC.

V gene TRBV13 combines with J gene TRBJ1-1, with 7 bases that match TRBD1. CDR3 length: 14 residues. V dropped 4 bases and J dropped 4; count of bases not matched to a gene: 6. Germline CDR1 reads PRHDT; CDR2 reads FYEKMQ (reference sequence). DNA for the CDR3: TGTGCCAGCAGCTCACTAGGGGGCGGCACTGAAGCTTTCTTT. Protein: CASSSLGGGTEAFF.

The chain links TRBV29-1 to TRBJ2-7; TRBD1 matches 9 bases. This CDR3 has 14 residues. The J segment lost 6 bases and the V segment lost 6 bases, leaving 12 bases of the junction unmatched. Germline CDR1 SQVTM, CDR2 ANQGSEA. The CDR3 coding sequence is TGCAGCGTCGAGATCGGGACAGGGATGCGCGAGCAGTACTTC. Its protein product is CSVEIGTGMREQYF.

The J gene is TRBJ2-6, the V gene TRBV2; 12 bases are a match to TRBD1. Trimming at V came to 6 bases and at J to 2 bases, leaving 5 bases not matched to a gene. Looked up from germline, CDR1 is SNHLY and CDR2 is FYNNEI. The CDR3 sequence is 17 residues long. For the CDR3, the DNA is TGTGCCAGCAGAGGGACAGGGGGCTCTACTGGGGCCAACGTCCTGACTTTC. Translating gives CASRGTGGSTGANVLTF.

This chain connects TRBV7-9 to TRBJ1-4; 10 bases map to TRBD1. Germline CDR1 is SEHNR and CDR2 is FQNEAQ (reference sequence). Trimming cost V 5 bases and J 5 bases; bases outside gene matches: 2. This CDR3 has 14 residues. The DNA for the CDR3 is TGTGCCAGCAGCCAGGGACAGGGGAATGAAAAACTGTTTTTT. Translated: CASSQGQGNEKLFF. Complete variable domain (other parts from reference TRBV7-9 and TRBJ1-4): DTGVSQNPRHKITKRGQNVTFRCDPISEHNRLYWYRQTLGQGPEFLTYFQNEAQLEKSRLLSDRFSAERPKGSFSTLEIQRTEQGDSAMYLCASSQGQGNEKLFFGSGTQLSVL.

The V gene is TRBV7-9, the J gene TRBJ2-3; possible D gene TRBD1, 6 bases. V lost 2 bases to trimming and J lost 2 bases, with 20 bases between them. Germline V CDR1 and CDR2: SEHNR, FQNEAQ (reference sequence). The CDR3 has 18 residues. CDR3 bases: TGTGCCAGCAGCTTATTAGTTTCTCGGGACATCTCCACAGATACGCAGTATTTT. It specifies CASSLLVSRDISTDTQYF.

In DNA, the CDR3 is TGTGCCAGCAGCCGGGACAGCATAGGGACGGCTGAAGCTTTCTTT. It translates to CASSRDSIGTAEAFF. This chain uses TRBV7-2 with TRBJ1-1; the match to TRBD1 covers 7 bases. The CDR3 is 15 amino acids. V trimming: 5 bases; J trimming: 6 bases; junction bases outside the gene matches: 12. Germline V gene sequence: CDR1 SGHTA, CDR2 FQGNSA.

The gene calls are TRBV12-3 or TRBV12-4 and TRBJ1-1, with no clear D. V shed 1 base and J shed 5 bases, with 8 bases lying between them. The CDR3 has 13 residues. The CDR3 sequence: CASSLGHGTEAFF. The CDR3 DNA reads as TGTGCCAGCAGTTTAGGTCACGGGACTGAAGCTTTCTTT.

The V call is TRBV10-3, the J call TRBJ2-3, with 9 bases lining up with TRBD2. The CDR3 consists of 15 residues. Germline V gene lookup returns CDR1 ENHRY and CDR2 SYGVKD. Trimming cost V 4 bases and J 5 bases; bases outside gene matches: 7. CDR3 coding DNA: TGTGCCATCAGTGCAGCGGGGGGCCACGGAGATACGCAGTATTTT. Translation gives CAISAAGGHGDTQYF.

This clone was recorded a few times. The rearrangement uses TRBV6-2 or TRBV6-3 and TRBJ2-1; TRBD1 matches 9 bases. The trim removed 6 bases at V and 5 bases at J, leaving 17 bases unmatched. The germline V gene encodes CDR1 MNHEY and CDR2 SVGEGT. This CDR3 contains 18 residues. Written as DNA, the CDR3 is TGTGCCAGCAGCCCTAGGGGCACCGGGACAGGGAAACACAATGAGCAGTTCTTC. Residues: CASSPRGTGTGKHNEQFF.

This clone was detected a few times. The chain carries TRBV5-5 and TRBJ1-1; D gene uncertain. CDR1 and CDR2 from the germline V gene are SGHKS and YYEKEE (reference sequence). The ends were cut back, 2 bases at V and 1 base at J, with 18 bases in the middle. The CDR3 loop spans 17 amino acids. The CDR3 bases are TGTGCCAGCAGCTTTATCCGAGCGACTGCGAAGAACACTGAAGCTTTCTTT. Translated, it gives CASSFIRATAKNTEAFF.

The genes are TRBV5-1 and TRBJ2-7; TRBD2 aligns across 7 bases. V gave up 4 bases and J gave up 3 bases; unmatched junction bases: 7. In germline, CDR1 is SGHRS, CDR2 YFSETQ. The CDR3 is 14 amino acids. CDR3 protein: CASSRGLGGYEQYF. The CDR3 DNA reads TGCGCCAGCAGCCGAGGACTAGGAGGCTACGAGCAGTACTTC.

The V call is TRBV3-1 (or the pseudogene TRBV3-2), the J call TRBJ2-3; TRBD2 aligns across 11 bases. V was pared by 3 bases and J by 4 bases, with 3 bases of the junction left unmatched. Per germline, CDR1 LGHDT and CDR2 YNNKEL (reference sequence). This CDR3 spans 15 amino acids. In nucleotides, the CDR3 is TGTGCCAGCAGCCAGGATAGCGGGGGGGCAGATACGCAGTATTTT. Amino acid sequence: CASSQDSGGADTQYF.

The rearrangement uses TRBV18 and TRBJ2-1; 7 bases map to TRBD1. The CDR3 has 16 amino acids. CDR1 is KGHSH and CDR2 is LQKENI in the germline V gene. Trimming took 3 bases from V and 1 from J; bases not matched to a gene: 6. The CDR3 spells CASSPGQVSSYNEQFF. In DNA form, the CDR3 reads TGTGCCAGCTCACCCGGACAGGTATCATCCTACAATGAGCAGTTCTTC.